The rows below give T cell receptor beta chains drawn from one sample of a study of CD8+ T cells in alopecia areata. Clones were sequenced by immunoSEQ multiplex PCR, and TCRdb holds only the in-frame ones, with some missing. This table holds 140,000 to 150,000 clones, 51% found once. The sequences come from CD4+ T cells sorted from blood, collected at week 0. The source is a human donor with alopecia areata. The CDR3 runs from the conserved cysteine through the conserved F or W. The D gene is left open where the match is weak. Some rows have no size entry. The others give once, few or many, or a class for an expanded clone.

>TRBD2|TRBJ2-1|TRBV2|NA
CASRTSGYNEQFF
TGTGCCAGCAGGACTAGCGGCTACAATGAGCAGTTCTTC
>NA|TRBJ2-3|TRBV28|few
CASSSPPTDTQYF
TGTGCCAGCTCCTCTCCTCCCACAGATACGCAGTATTTT
>NA|TRBJ2-7|TRBV5-1|NA
CASSLDRAFYEQYF
TGCGCCAGCAGCTTGGATAGGGCTTTCTACGAGCAGTACTTC
>NA|TRBJ2-5|TRBV29-1|NA
CSVEGGIQETQYF
TGCAGCGTTGAAGGGGGGATACAAGAGACCCAGTACTTC
>TRBD2|TRBJ2-1|TRBV15|NA
CATSRGGGSSYNEQFF
TGTGCCACCAGCAGAGGTGGCGGGAGCTCCTACAATGAGCAGTTCTTC
>NA|TRBJ2-3|TRBV29-1|NA
CSAEGLGTDTQYF
TGCAGCGCAGAGGGGTTGGGCACAGATACGCAGTATTTT
>TRBD1|TRBJ1-3|TRBV29-1|few
CSAVTGGSTIYF
TGCAGCGCTGTGACAGGGGGGAGCACCATATATTTT
>NA|TRBJ1-1|TRBV30|NA
CAWSVHLVAEAFF
TGTGCCTGGAGTGTACATCTCGTCGCTGAAGCTTTCTTT
>TRBD1|TRBJ2-5|TRBV30|few
CAWTRTGVKTQYF
TGTGCCTGGACCAGGACAGGGGTAAAGACCCAGTACTTC
>TRBD1|TRBJ2-7|TRBV7-8|few
CASSSYRGSEQYF
TGTGCCAGCAGCTCCTACAGGGGGTCCGAGCAGTACTTC
>NA|TRBJ1-1|TRBV19|few
CASSIAEPNTEAFF
TGTGCCAGTAGTATAGCGGAGCCAAACACTGAAGCTTTCTTT
>TRBD2|TRBJ2-3|TRBV29-1|NA
CSVTTSGFTDTQYF
TGCAGCGTGACGACTAGCGGCTTCACAGATACGCAGTATTTT
>NA|TRBJ2-6|TRBV2|medium-sized
CASGYRVAGANVLTF
TGTGCCAGCGGGTACAGGGTGGCTGGGGCCAACGTCCTGACTTTC
>TRBD2|TRBJ2-3|TRBV29-1|once
CSVGKSGVRDTQYF
TGCAGCGTTGGGAAGAGCGGGGTGCGAGATACGCAGTATTTT
>NA|TRBJ2-7|TRBV11-2|few
CASSLTRDSYEQYF
TGTGCCAGCAGCCTGACGAGGGATTCTTACGAGCAGTACTTC
>NA|TRBJ2-2|TRBV19|few
CASSNRLNTGELFF
TGTGCCAGTAGTAACAGGCTGAACACCGGGGAGCTGTTTTTT
>TRBD2|TRBJ2-2|TRBV29-1|NA
CSVVLAGGTPGELFF
TGCAGCGTTGTCCTAGCGGGAGGGACCCCCGGGGAGCTGTTTTTT
>NA|TRBJ2-3|TRBV2|NA
CASGGSWYSTDTQYF
TGTGCCAGCGGGGGGTCATGGTACAGCACAGATACGCAGTATTTT
>NA|TRBJ1-2|TRBV7-2|few
CASSAYQGDGYTF
TGTGCCAGCAGCGCGTATCAGGGAGATGGCTACACCTTC
>NA|TRBJ2-7|TRBV11-1|NA
CASSVGEAYEQYF
TGTGCCAGCAGCGTGGGAGAGGCCTACGAGCAGTACTTC
>NA|TRBJ1-1|TRBV6-1|NA
CATEFGAGSTEAFF
TGTGCCACGGAATTTGGGGCGGGGAGCACTGAAGCTTTCTTT
>TRBD1|TRBJ2-7|TRBV4-1|NA
CASSQDNPDRGGAQYF
TGCGCCAGCAGCCAAGATAACCCGGACAGGGGAGGTGCACAGTACTTC
>TRBD2|TRBJ2-7|TRBV7-2|NA
CASRITSAISEQYF
TGTGCCAGCAGGATTACTAGCGCGATCTCCGAGCAGTACTTC
>NA|TRBJ2-1|TRBV11-2|few
CASSLSRGNEQFF
TGTGCCAGCAGCTTAAGTAGGGGTAACGAGCAGTTCTTC
>TRBD1|TRBJ2-4|TRBV19|NA
CASSIGTGSGSYYIQYF
TGTGCCAGTAGTATAGGGACAGGGTCGGGAAGCTACTACATTCAGTACTTC
>NA|TRBJ2-6|TRBV28|NA
CASRVQGSGANVLTF
TGTGCCAGCAGGGTACAGGGCTCTGGGGCCAACGTCCTGACTTTC
>NA|TRBJ2-6|TRBV19|NA
CASSIRGVGANVLTF
TGTGCCAGTAGTATAAGAGGGGTTGGGGCCAACGTCCTGACTTTC
>TRBD2|TRBJ2-3|TRBV29-1|few
CSVEQRLAGATYF
TGCAGCGTTGAACAGAGGCTAGCGGGCGCCACGTATTTT
>NA|TRBJ1-1|TRBV30|NA
CAWTGGMNTEAFF
TGTGCCTGGACTGGGGGGATGAACACTGAAGCTTTCTTT